Below are 14 T cell receptor beta chains sequenced from a single sample in a study of tissue T cells after allogeneic stem cell transplantation. This sample's time point: mouse harvest day 14 after allogeneic transplant. Mouse grafts combined 10^7 T-cell-depleted bone marrow cells with 10^6 splenic CD5+ T cells. Using immunoSEQ multiplex PCR, the repertoire was profiled, and TCRdb retains in-frame clones only, with some absent. Of about 2,700 clones detected, 40% to 55% appear once; the ten largest clones hold around 13%. Sequencing used gut tissue. Receptor source: a female BALB/c mouse given C57BL/6 T cells with graft-versus-host disease after an allogeneic hematopoietic cell transplant.

Concerning this clone: The gene names given are mouse names. The CDR3 extends 1 residue past the end of the read, so its final part is completed from the germline J gene. The chain joins TRBV29 to TRBJ1-6; D perhaps matches TRBD1 (6 bases). TRBJ1-6 is an ORF for which the function is uncertain. V was clipped by 4 bases and J by 5 bases, with 9 bases between them. The length of the CDR3 is 14 residues. CDR1 is MSHET and CDR2 is SYDVDS in the germline V gene. Incomplete CDR3 DNA: TGTGCTAGCAGTTCCGGGACAAATAATTCGCCCCTCTAC. Its protein product is CASSSGTNNSPLY. The CDR3 as a whole reads CASSSGTNNSPLYF.

Remarks on this clone: Gene names and germline match the mouse. Read sequence stops 1 residue before the CDR3 end, and the germline J gene provides the missing end. This chain joins TRBV13-2 and TRBJ2-2; possibly TRBD1 for D (5 bases). Germline assignment: CDR1 NNHNN and CDR2 SYGAGS (reference sequence). The CDR3 is 14 residues long. V gave up 6 bases and J gave up 0 bases, with 9 bases separating them. CDR3 bases read: TGTGCCAGCGCGCAGGGTCCAAACACCGGGCAGCTCTAC. It translates to CASAQGPNTGQLY. The whole CDR3 is CASAQGPNTGQLYF.

For this clone: Gene names denote mouse genes. The read halts 1 residue ahead of the CDR3 end, with the missing end drawn from the germline J gene. The same CDR3 can be traced to other DNA sequences in this sample. This chain connects TRBV26 to TRBJ1-1; D gene uncertain. The CDR3 contains 13 residues. V was clipped by 4 bases and J by 0 bases, with 6 bases between them. Per the germline V gene, CDR1 is KGHPV and CDR2 is FQNQEV (reference sequence). CDR3: CASSPGQNTEVFF. CDR3 DNA (partial): TGTGCCAGCAGTCCCGGACAGAACACAGAAGTCTTC.

Worth noting for this clone: Germline and genes: mouse. The missing CDR3 end, 1 residue past where the read stops, is filled in from the germline J gene. The chain joins TRBV12-2 to TRBJ2-1, with 8 nucleotides matching TRBD2. CDR1 is SGHLS and CDR2 is HYDKME in the germline V gene. The CDR3 runs 16 residues. The V and J ends lost 0 bases and 0 bases, in that order; junction bases with no gene match: 3. Incomplete CDR3 DNA: TGTGCCAGCTCTCTCGACGGACTGGGTAACTATGCTGAGCAGTTC. As protein: CASSLDGLGNYAEQF. The complete CDR3 sequence is CASSLDGLGNYAEQFF.

Worth noting for this clone: Gene labels here are mouse ones. The read falls 1 residue short of the CDR3 end, and the missing part is taken from the germline J gene. Other DNA sequences in this sample translate to the same CDR3. The V and J genes are TRBV26 and TRBJ1-1; unclear D gene. Per germline, CDR1 KGHPV and CDR2 FQNQEV (reference sequence). The germline V and J ends were trimmed by 6 bases and 1 base, with 9 bases remaining between them. The CDR3 extends over 13 amino acids. CDR3 bases read: TGTGCCAGCAGCCCGGGAGGAAACACAGAAGTCTTC. This encodes CASSPGGNTEVF. The whole CDR3 is CASSPGGNTEVFF. Full variable domain (rest looked up from reference TRBV26 and TRBJ1-1): NSKVIQTPRYLVKGQGQKAKMRCIPEKGHPVVFWYQQNKNNEFKFLINFQNQEVLQQIDMTEKRFSAECPSNSPCSLEIQSSEAGDSALYLCASSPGGNTEVFFGKGTRLTVV.

This clone was counted a few times. Gene names and germline refer to mouse. Read coverage stops 1 residue before the CDR3 terminus; the germline J gene supplies the remainder. V is TRBV12-1 and J is TRBJ1-1, with TRBD1 as a possible D gene (5 bases). Trimming stripped 2 bases from V and 0 bases from J, with 6 bases between. Per the germline V gene, CDR1 is SGHSN and CDR2 is HYEKVE. This CDR3 contains 13 residues. The sequenced CDR3 bases are TGTGCCAGCTCTCGGACACCAAACACAGAAGTCTTC. Translating it yields CASSRTPNTEVF. The whole CDR3 is CASSRTPNTEVFF.

In the case of this clone: Gene names are the mouse ones. The read ends 1 residue early relative to the CDR3; the germline J gene fills the gap. The chain employs TRBV26 and TRBJ1-6, with 10 bases that match TRBD1. TRBJ1-6 is given ORF status, its function remaining uncertain. The CDR3 contains 14 residues. Germline V gives CDR1 KGHPV, CDR2 FQNQEV (reference sequence). The J segment lost 9 bases and the V segment lost 6 bases, leaving 5 bases of the junction unmatched. The covered CDR3 bases are TGTGCCAGCAGGCCCCGGACAGGGGGTTCGCCCCTCTAC. This translates into CASRPRTGGSPLY. The whole CDR3 region reads CASRPRTGGSPLYF.

Only a few counts were recorded for this clone. Genes here carry mouse names. The CDR3 extends 1 residue past the end of the read, so its final part is completed from the germline J gene. J is TRBJ2-1 and V is TRBV26; TRBD1 matches at 9 bases. The CDR3 loop spans 14 amino acids. Germline V gene data show CDR1 as KGHPV and CDR2 as FQNQEV (reference sequence). The junction had 2 bases not matched to a gene; V was cut back by 4 bases and J by 4 bases. The CDR3 is CASSQQGAYAEQFF. The sequenced CDR3 bases are TGTGCCAGCAGTCAACAGGGGGCTTATGCTGAGCAGTTC.

A note on this clone: Gene and germline names: mouse. The read finishes 1 residue shy of the CDR3 end, and the germline J gene is used to complete it. The V gene is TRBV12-2, the J gene TRBJ1-4, with D perhaps matching TRBD1 (6 bases). The CDR3 length is 15 residues. CDR1 and CDR2 (germline): SGHLS, HYDKME. With 1 base removed from V and 2 bases from J, the gap between germline ends came to 10 bases. The CDR3 reads CASSLSGQSNERLFF. CDR3 DNA (partial): TGTGCCAGCTCTCTTTCGGGACAATCCAACGAAAGATTATTT.

The table lists this clone with a few counts. Here the gene names and germline are mouse. The missing CDR3 end, 1 residue past where the read stops, is filled in from the germline J gene. The rearrangement links TRBV3 to TRBJ2-7; the match to TRBD2 covers 13 bases. After removal of 4 bases from V and 3 bases from J, the junction contained 3 bases not matched to a gene. Germline V gene sequence: CDR1 SNHLY, CDR2 FYNGKV (reference sequence). The CDR3 loop spans 15 amino acids. CDR3 sequence: CASSSGLGGFYEQYF. CDR3 DNA (partial): TGTGCCAGCAGCTCGGGACTGGGGGGGTTCTATGAACAGTAC.

This clone was found a few times. The genes and germline here are from mouse. The sequence runs out 1 residue before the end of the CDR3; the remainder is reconstructed from the germline J gene. The V call is TRBV16, the J call TRBJ1-4; a possible D gene is TRBD1 (5 bases). The CDR3 has 14 residues. Per germline, CDR1 SGHSA and CDR2 FRNQAP. The V end was cut by 2 bases, the J end by 3 bases, with 7 bases between. The CDR3 region is CASSLQGTNERLFF. The CDR3 DNA, read in part, is TGTGCAAGCAGCTTACAGGGAACCAACGAAAGATTATTT.

This clone was seen only a few times. Any gene name here is a mouse gene name. Read sequence stops 1 residue before the CDR3 end, and the germline J gene provides the missing end. The V and J genes are TRBV1 and TRBJ1-1; maybe TRBD1 (6 bases). The length of the CDR3 is 12 residues. V was trimmed by 3 bases and J by 5 bases, leaving 7 bases between them. CDR1 is NSQYPW, CDR2 LRSPGD, per germline (reference sequence). The CDR3 DNA, read in part, is TGCACCTGCAGTGCCGACAGGACAGAAGTCTTC. This translates into CTCSADRTEVF. The whole CDR3 sequence is CTCSADRTEVFF.

This clone was seen only a few times. The gene names here belong to mouse. The CDR3: CASSARGRANERLFF. CDR3 DNA (partial): TGTGCTAGCAGTGCCAGGGGGCGGGCCAACGAAAGATTATTT. V gene TRBV17 combines with J gene TRBJ1-4; 8 bases agree with TRBD1. The missing CDR3 end, 1 residue past where the read stops, is filled in from the germline J gene. The J segment lost 3 bases and the V segment lost 5 bases, leaving 5 bases of the junction unmatched. CDR1 and CDR2 from the germline V gene are MNHDT and YYDKIL. This CDR3 is 15 amino acids long. Complete variable domain (other parts from reference TRBV17 and TRBJ1-4): DTTVKQNPRYKLARVGKPVNLICSQTMNHDTMYWYQKKPNQAPKLLLFYYDKILNREADTFEKFQSSRPNNSFCSLYIGSAGLEYSAMYLCASSARGRANERLFFGHGTKLSVL.

This clone was seen a handful of times. Gene names and germline refer to mouse. Read coverage stops 1 residue before the CDR3 terminus; the germline J gene supplies the remainder. The V and J genes are TRBV26 and TRBJ1-3; D might be TRBD1 (5 bases). CDR3 length equals 15 residues. Germline values: CDR1 KGHPV, CDR2 FQNQEV (reference sequence). The ends were cut back, 0 bases at V and 0 bases at J, with 6 bases in the middle. The chain's CDR3 is CASSLSTDSGNTLYF. CDR3 bases read: TGTGCCAGCAGTCTGTCGACAGATTCTGGAAATACGCTCTAT.